The 10 T cell receptor beta chains below were found in one sample sequenced in a study of T cell changes during pregnancy in multiple sclerosis. Using immunoSEQ multiplex PCR, the repertoire was profiled, and TCRdb retains in-frame clones only, with some absent. The sample records 85,000 to 90,000 clones, nearly 95% being singletons. Material: peripheral blood, obtained after pregnancy. The receptors come from a female donor in good health, enrolled as a control in a pregnancy study.

The rearrangement joins TRBV28 to TRBJ2-7, with TRBD2 matching over 7 bases. Germline CDR1 and CDR2: MDHEN and SYDVKM. The CDR3 runs 15 residues. V lost 3 bases, J lost 4 bases, and 9 bases stayed unmatched. The CDR3 nucleotides read TGTGCCAGCAGTTTGGGCGGGAGTTTAACTTACGAGCAGTACTTC. Translating gives CASSLGGSLTYEQYF.

The chain joins TRBV6-4 to TRBJ2-3; 10 bases are shared with TRBD1. The germline CDR1 and CDR2 sequences are MRHNA and SNTAGT. The CDR3 has 17 residues. J gave up 5 bases and V 2 bases, and 10 bases lay outside the gene matches. The CDR3 reads CASSDPRDRGPVDTQYF. Written as DNA, the CDR3 is TGTGCCAGCAGTGACCCCCGGGACAGGGGTCCTGTAGATACGCAGTATTTT.

This rearrangement joins TRBV6-1 to TRBJ1-4; D gene ambiguous. Looked up from germline, CDR1 is MNHNS and CDR2 is SASEGT. V lost 3 bases and J 8 bases, leaving 13 bases between the germline ends. The CDR3 has 14 amino acids. The CDR3 reads CASSDTYLGEKLFF. The CDR3 DNA sequence: TGTGCCAGCAGTGATACTTACCTCGGGGAAAAACTGTTTTTT.

The gene calls are TRBV29-1 and TRBJ2-2; 8 nucleotides line up with TRBD2. The CDR3 contains 15 residues. Germline CDR1 SQVTM, CDR2 ANQGSEA. The V gene end was trimmed by 1 base and the J gene end by 2 bases; junction bases not matched to a gene: 3. In DNA form, the CDR3 reads TGCAGCGTTGAAGCGGGAGGGCCCAACACCGGGGAGCTGTTTTTT. It translates to CSVEAGGPNTGELFF.

The V gene is TRBV2, the J gene TRBJ2-7, with D possibly TRBD1 on 7 matching bases. The CDR3 sequence is 14 residues long. The ends were cut back, 11 bases at V and 0 bases at J, with 17 bases in the middle. Per the germline V gene, CDR1 is SNHLY and CDR2 is FYNNEI. The CDR3: CASAGGRSSYEQYF. As DNA, the CDR3 is TGTGCCTCAGCAGGGGGGAGGAGCTCCTACGAGCAGTACTTC.

The CDR3 protein is CASSEVWTSGRAYEQYF. CDR3 DNA sequence: TGTGCCAGCAGTGAAGTATGGACTAGCGGGAGGGCATACGAGCAGTACTTC. The J gene is TRBJ2-7, the V gene TRBV6-1; TRBD2 agrees at 15 bases. This CDR3 has 17 amino acids. The germline gives CDR1 MNHNS, CDR2 SASEGT. V shed 1 base, J shed 4 bases, and the junction held 5 bases outside the gene matches.

The chain joins TRBV7-2 to TRBJ2-1; 8 nucleotides line up with TRBD2. The CDR3 length is 15 residues. Germline V gene lookup returns CDR1 SGHTA and CDR2 FQGNSA. V gave up 2 bases and J gave up 8 bases; unmatched junction bases: 8. The CDR3 bases are TGTGCCAGCAGCTTATTTGGCGGGAGGAGTGATGAGCAGTTCTTC. It is translated as CASSLFGGRSDEQFF.

The sample holds a few counts of this clone. V and J are TRBV7-9 and TRBJ1-4; unclear D gene. The CDR3 runs 15 residues. Trimming took off 5 bases at V and 10 bases at J, with 20 bases between the two ends. Looked up from germline, CDR1 is SEHNR and CDR2 is FQNEAQ (reference sequence). CDR3 nucleotides: TGTGCCAGCAGCCCAGACTCCCTCGGTCATTCAAAACTGTTTTTT. This codes for CASSPDSLGHSKLFF.

The V and J genes are TRBV5-1 and TRBJ2-6; D is unclear. Germline CDR1 and CDR2: SGHRS and YFSETQ. This CDR3 contains 15 residues. Deletions cut 1 base from V and 0 bases from J, with 5 bases between. Here the CDR3 reads CASSLSSSGANVLTF. Written as DNA, the CDR3 is TGCGCCAGCAGCTTGTCGAGCTCTGGGGCCAACGTCCTGACTTTC. Filled out from reference TRBV5-1 and TRBJ2-6, the complete variable domain reads KAGVTQTPRYLIKTRGQQVTLSCSPISGHRSVSWYQQTPGQGLQFLFEYFSETQRNKGNFPGRFSGRQFSNSRSEMNVSTLELGDSALYLCASSLSSSGANVLTFGAGSRLTVL.

The CDR3 reads CASSLSAGLGEQFF. The DNA of the CDR3 is TGTGCCAGCAGCTTAAGTGCGGGACTGGGAGAGCAGTTCTTC. The V and J genes are TRBV7-9 and TRBJ2-1, with D possibly TRBD2 on 6 matching bases. Trimming took off 2 bases at V and 10 bases at J, with 15 bases between the two ends. CDR1 is SEHNR and CDR2 is FQNEAQ in the germline V gene (reference sequence). This CDR3 has 14 residues.